This TCR beta chain was sequenced in a study of somatic mutations in T cells in chronic GVHD (dated by TCRdb to between 2020 and 2021). A note on this clone: Its antigen remains unidentified. One base away there is no much larger clone; base qualities are not given.

Isolated genomic DNA was used for TCRbeta deep sequencing. TCRbeta CDR3 sequencing and initial data processing were performed with the immunoSEQ assay as a commercial service. The source study handled its data this way. Reads were demultiplexed, adapter and primer sequences removed, similar clones merged by frequency-ratio clustering, and V, D, J genes annotated with IMGT. The table was pulled from immuneACCESS by TCRdb, which kept in-frame rearrangements only. Such tables lose some clones; where checked, under half of the loss comes from unresolved V genes, and the rest has no known cause. Clone size and V and J calls were adopted from that table, with D and trimming inferred from the DNA. The sample table contains some 1,700 clones; only one count was recorded for approximately 63% of them. The top ten clones comprise 45% to 70% of the sample. The CDR3, from cysteine to phenylalanine, totals 14 residues. The retained sequence is limited to the CDR3, 42 bases, with the frame set at the first base. CDR1 and CDR2, looked up from the germline V gene, are MDHEN and SYDVKM. Cut back by 2 bases and 2 bases, the V and J ends lie 9 bases apart.

For sorting, staining was performed with anti-CD3, anti-CD4, anti-CD8 and a Vbeta20 antibody from the IOTest Beta Mark kit on a FACSAria III, and a purity above 97% was achieved. Peripheral blood was collected in sodium heparin tubes, and mononuclear cells were isolated by Ficoll-Paque PLUS density gradient centrifugation. CD4+ Vbeta20+, CD4+ Vbeta20-, and CD8+ T cell fractions were FACS-sorted before TCRbeta deep sequencing. This TCR derives from a male patient in his fifties or sixties with chronic graft-versus-host disease. The graft donor may be the source of some T cells after a transplant. The receptor chain draws on TRBV28 and TRBJ1-2; TRBD1 is possibly the D segment (5 matching bases). Sequenced input: CD8+ T cells from blood. The bases read TGTGCCAGCAGTTTACCGGCAGGGAACTATGGCTACACCTTC. Its translation is CASSLPAGNYGYTF.